This T cell receptor (beta chain) was sequenced for a study of blood T cells in healthy people across ages. Notes on the study in general: Naive CD4+ cells and diversity were both higher in long-lived donors than in aged donors. Measured against age, TCR beta diversity per million T cells decreased in a roughly linear manner. The percentage of naive T cells correlated strongly with TCR beta diversity.

In the case of this clonotype: What it recognizes is unknown.

The V and J ends lost 6 bases and 3 bases, in that order; junction bases with no gene match: 9. Germline V gene lookup returns CDR1 ENHRY and CDR2 SYGVKD. The CDR3 runs 15 residues. Every sample gave at least 6 micrograms of total RNA when it was extracted. Alongside a J-beta primer mix, a sample-barcoded 5' primer served in a second PCR lasting roughly 6 to 12 cycles. TCRdb reanalysed the 5' RACE reads using MiXCR and keeps one entry per CDR3 protein. The sample yields hundreds of thousands of distinct CDR3 sequences, under 45% seen once. The chain carries TRBV10-3 and TRBJ2-3; 7 positions match TRBD2. The sequence derives from a man in his 60s in good health. The sequenced sample was blood. For the CDR3, the DNA is TGTGCCATCAGCCAAACCAGCGGGGAAACAGATACGCAGTATTTT. Translation: CAISQTSGETDTQYF.